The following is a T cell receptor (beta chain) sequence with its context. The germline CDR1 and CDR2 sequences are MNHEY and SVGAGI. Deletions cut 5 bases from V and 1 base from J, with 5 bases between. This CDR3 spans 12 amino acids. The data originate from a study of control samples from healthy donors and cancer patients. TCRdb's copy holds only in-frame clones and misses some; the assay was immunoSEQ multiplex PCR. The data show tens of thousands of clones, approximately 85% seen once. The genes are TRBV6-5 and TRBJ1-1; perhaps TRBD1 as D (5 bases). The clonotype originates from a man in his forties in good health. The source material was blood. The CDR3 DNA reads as TGTGCCAGCAGTCAGGGGAACACTGAAGCTTTCTTT. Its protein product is CASSQGNTEAFF.